Below, 14 T cell receptor beta chains from the same sample are listed, as sequenced in a study of beta chain features in type 1 diabetes. Expressed TCRB transcripts were sequenced after all isolated RNA was converted to cDNA. The protocol was immunoSEQ multiplex PCR, while the TCRdb copy is restricted to in-frame clones and leaves out a portion. Of under 300,000 clones listed, about 26% are singletons. The specimen sequenced was central memory CD4+ T cells from blood. These receptors all come from a man between 25 and 39 years old in good health.

The chain recombines TRBV11-3 with TRBJ2-7, with 7 positions matching TRBD2. The germline V gene encodes CDR1 SGHNT and CDR2 YENEEA. The CDR3 is made up of 15 amino acids. Unmatched junction bases numbered 9, after V lost 5 bases and J lost 2 bases. The CDR3: CASSVGAGVPYEQYF. CDR3 bases: TGTGCCAGCAGCGTAGGGGCGGGGGTACCCTACGAGCAGTACTTC.

The rearrangement joins TRBV6-5 to TRBJ1-5, with D perhaps TRBD1 (5 bases). Trimming stripped 6 bases from V and 7 bases from J, with 13 bases between. CDR3 size: 13 residues. The germline V gene has CDR1 MNHEY and CDR2 SVGAGI. CDR3 sequence: CASSTGQGQPQHF. DNA of the CDR3: TGTGCCAGCAGCACGGGGCAAGGCCAGCCCCAGCATTTT.

The rearrangement uses TRBV7-2 and TRBJ1-2; D remains ambiguous. The CDR3 consists of 13 residues. V lost 2 bases, J lost 5 bases, and 9 bases lay in between. Looked up from germline, CDR1 is SGHTA and CDR2 is FQGNSA. The CDR3 region is CASSLSMRYGYTF. Written as DNA, the CDR3 is TGTGCCAGCAGCTTAAGTATGCGATATGGCTACACCTTC.

This clone was observed a few times. This rearrangement joins TRBV7-9 to TRBJ2-3; D is perhaps TRBD1 (6 bases). Between the trimmed V and J ends, which lost 4 bases and 4 bases, there was a span of 12 bases. Germline-derived CDR1 and CDR2 are SEHNR and FQNEAQ (reference sequence). The CDR3 is made up of 14 amino acids. The CDR3 spells CASSSTGSPDTQYF. The DNA of the CDR3 is TGTGCCAGCAGCTCCACAGGGAGCCCAGATACGCAGTATTTT. The variable domain in full, with the rest retrieved from reference TRBV7-9 and TRBJ2-3, is DTGVSQNPRHKITKRGQNVTFRCDPISEHNRLYWYRQTLGQGPEFLTYFQNEAQLEKSRLLSDRFSAERPKGSFSTLEIQRTEQGDSAMYLCASSSTGSPDTQYFGPGTRLTVL.

This clone occurred a few times. Here the CDR3 reads CSAGTGGTDTQYF. In DNA form, the CDR3 reads TGCAGCGCCGGGACAGGGGGCACAGATACGCAGTATTTT. The chain couples TRBV29-1 to TRBJ2-3; 10 bases match TRBD1. CDR3 length: 13 amino acids. The junction had 2 bases not matched to a gene; V was cut back by 7 bases and J by 1 base. The V gene's germline CDR1 is SQVTM and CDR2 ANQGSEA.

This clone was counted between two and nine times. The rearrangement joins TRBV20-1 to TRBJ1-1; TRBD1 aligns across 7 bases. The germline CDR1 and CDR2 sequences are DFQATT and SNEGSKA (reference sequence). The CDR3 spans 11 residues. The CDR3 DNA reads TGCAGGGGCCGACAGGGAGACGAAGCTTTCTTT. This encodes CRGRQGDEAFF.

The chain links TRBV6-5 to TRBJ2-6; TRBD1 agrees at 10 bases. This CDR3 has 14 residues. The germline V gene encodes CDR1 MNHEY and CDR2 SVGAGI. V shed 6 bases and J 6 bases; nucleotides not matched to a gene: 2. This CDR3 is CASRGQGMANVLTF. CDR3 coding DNA: TGTGCCAGCAGGGGACAGGGGATGGCCAACGTCCTGACTTTC.

This clone has only a few counts. The chain joins TRBV11-2 to TRBJ2-2; no clear D. V was trimmed by 0 bases and J by 1 base, leaving 3 bases between them. Per the germline V gene, CDR1 is SGHAT and CDR2 is FQNNGV. The CDR3 sequence is 14 residues long. The CDR3 is CASSLDMNTGELFF. The CDR3, as DNA: TGTGCCAGCAGCTTAGATATGAACACCGGGGAGCTGTTTTTT.

The chain uses TRBV30 and TRBJ2-4; 7 bases align to TRBD1. The CDR3 extends over 13 amino acids. CDR1 is GTSNPN, CDR2 SVGIG, per germline (reference sequence). V shed 3 bases, J shed 8 bases, and the junction held 7 bases outside the gene matches. The CDR3 sequence is CAWRDRDSDIQYF. Here the CDR3 DNA reads TGTGCCTGGAGGGACCGGGACAGCGACATTCAGTACTTC.

This clone was counted between two and nine times. DNA of the CDR3: TGTGCCAGCAGCGCCAGGACTAACTATGGCTACACCTTC. The encoded protein is CASSARTNYGYTF. This chain links TRBV9 with TRBJ1-2; no definite D call. Trimming took 3 bases from V and 0 from J, leaving 6 bases between them. This CDR3 spans 13 amino acids. The germline gives CDR1 SGDLS, CDR2 YYNGEE.

This chain's CDR3 is CASIRTGGGNEQFF. CDR3 DNA sequence: TGTGCCAGCATCAGGACAGGGGGTGGTAATGAGCAGTTCTTC. The chain employs TRBV7-2 and TRBJ2-1; 10 nucleotides match TRBD1. The CDR3 length is 14 residues. V shed 7 bases and J 7 bases; nucleotides not matched to a gene: 7. Germline V gene data show CDR1 as SGHTA and CDR2 as FQGNSA.

The V call is TRBV10-3, the J call TRBJ2-3, with D possibly being TRBD2 (7 bases). The CDR3 runs to 16 residues. The V end was cut by 10 bases, the J end by 1 base, with 21 bases between. Germline CDR1 ENHRY, CDR2 SYGVKD. The CDR3 protein is CATWGGQGVGTDTQYF. In DNA, the CDR3 is TGTGCCACCTGGGGGGGGCAGGGAGTCGGCACAGATACGCAGTATTTT.

The chain is built from TRBV18 and TRBJ2-5; D gene ambiguous. CDR1 is KGHSH and CDR2 is LQKENI in the germline V gene. V lost 4 bases to trimming and J lost 5 bases, with 5 bases between them. This CDR3 is built from 11 residues. The CDR3 reads CASSHGETQYF. CDR3 coding DNA: TGTGCCAGCTCACACGGCGAGACCCAGTACTTC.

The chain carries TRBV27 and TRBJ1-1; D is uncertain. Trimming pared 3 bases from V and 1 base from J, leaving 3 bases between. The length of the CDR3 is 12 residues. Per germline, CDR1 MNHEY and CDR2 SMNVEV (reference sequence). CDR3: CASSFANTEAFF. In DNA form, the CDR3 reads TGTGCCAGCAGTTTCGCGAACACTGAAGCTTTCTTT.